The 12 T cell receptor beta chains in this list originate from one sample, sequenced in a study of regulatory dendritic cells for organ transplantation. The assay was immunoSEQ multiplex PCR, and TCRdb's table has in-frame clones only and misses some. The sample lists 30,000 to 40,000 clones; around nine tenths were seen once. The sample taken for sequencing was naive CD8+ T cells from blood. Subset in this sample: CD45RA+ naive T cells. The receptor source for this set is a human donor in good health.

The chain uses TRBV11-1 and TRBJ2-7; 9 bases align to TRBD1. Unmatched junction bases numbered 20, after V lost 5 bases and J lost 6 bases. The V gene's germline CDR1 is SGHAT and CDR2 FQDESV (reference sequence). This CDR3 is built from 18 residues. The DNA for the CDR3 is TGTGCCAGCAGCCACTCCATAGACCAGACAGGGGGACCGGGCGAGCAGTACTTC. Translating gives CASSHSIDQTGGPGEQYF.

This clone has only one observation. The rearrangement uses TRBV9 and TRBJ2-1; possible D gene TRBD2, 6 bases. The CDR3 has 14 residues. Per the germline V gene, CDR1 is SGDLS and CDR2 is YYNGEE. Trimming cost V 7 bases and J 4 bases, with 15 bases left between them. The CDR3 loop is CASGGSRSYNEQFF. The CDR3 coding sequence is TGTGCCAGCGGGGGGTCTCGGTCGTACAATGAGCAGTTCTTC.

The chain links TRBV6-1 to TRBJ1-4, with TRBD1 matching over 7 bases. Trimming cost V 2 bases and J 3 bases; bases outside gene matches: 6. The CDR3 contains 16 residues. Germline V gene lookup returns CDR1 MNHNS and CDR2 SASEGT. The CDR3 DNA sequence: TGTGCCAGCAGTGAATTCGACAGGGTAGCTAATGAAAAACTGTTTTTT. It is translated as CASSEFDRVANEKLFF.

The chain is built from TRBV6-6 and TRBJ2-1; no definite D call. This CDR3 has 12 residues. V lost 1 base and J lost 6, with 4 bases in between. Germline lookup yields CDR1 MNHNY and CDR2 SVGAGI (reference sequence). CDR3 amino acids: CASSYWSNEQFF. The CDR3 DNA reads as TGTGCCAGCAGTTACTGGTCCAATGAGCAGTTCTTC.

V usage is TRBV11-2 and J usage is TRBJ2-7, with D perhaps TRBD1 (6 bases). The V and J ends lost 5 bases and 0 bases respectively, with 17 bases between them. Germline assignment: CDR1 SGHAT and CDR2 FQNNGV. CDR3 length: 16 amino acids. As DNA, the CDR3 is TGTGCCAGCAGCCCAGAGCCGGGACACAGCTCCTACGAGCAGTACTTC. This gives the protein CASSPEPGHSSYEQYF.

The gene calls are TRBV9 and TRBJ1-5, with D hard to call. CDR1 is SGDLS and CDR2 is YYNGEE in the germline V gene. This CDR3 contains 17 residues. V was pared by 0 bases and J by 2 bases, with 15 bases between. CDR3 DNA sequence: TGTGCCAGCAGCGTAGGCGCCGGGGAATGGGGCAATCAGCCCCAGCATTTT. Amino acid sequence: CASSVGAGEWGNQPQHF.

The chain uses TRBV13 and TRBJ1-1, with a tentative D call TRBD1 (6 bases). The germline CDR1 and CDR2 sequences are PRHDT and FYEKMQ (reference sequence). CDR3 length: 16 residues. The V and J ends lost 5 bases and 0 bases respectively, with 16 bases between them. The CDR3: CASSPPTGLLNTEAFF. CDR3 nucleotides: TGTGCCAGCAGCCCCCCGACAGGACTCCTGAACACTGAAGCTTTCTTT.

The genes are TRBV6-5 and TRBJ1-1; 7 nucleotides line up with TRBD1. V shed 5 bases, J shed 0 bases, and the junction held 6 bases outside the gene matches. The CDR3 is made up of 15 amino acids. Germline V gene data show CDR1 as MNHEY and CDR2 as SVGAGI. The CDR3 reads CASSHEGAVNTEAFF. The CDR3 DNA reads TGTGCCAGCAGTCATGAGGGGGCTGTGAACACTGAAGCTTTCTTT.

The CDR3 DNA sequence: TGTGCCAGCCGGGTCGTTACCGTCGTGGGTGACTCGGGGGGCCATCATGGCTACACCTTC. Amino acid sequence: CASRVVTVVGDSGGHHGYTF. The chain carries TRBV12-1 and TRBJ1-2. TRBV12-1 is designated a pseudogene. The CDR3 spans 20 residues.

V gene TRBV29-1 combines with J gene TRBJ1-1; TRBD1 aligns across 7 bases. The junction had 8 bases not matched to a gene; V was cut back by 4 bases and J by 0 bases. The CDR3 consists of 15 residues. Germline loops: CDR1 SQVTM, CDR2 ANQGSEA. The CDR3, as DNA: TGCAGCGTTGGACAGGGAGGACTCATGAACACTGAAGCTTTCTTT. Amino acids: CSVGQGGLMNTEAFF.

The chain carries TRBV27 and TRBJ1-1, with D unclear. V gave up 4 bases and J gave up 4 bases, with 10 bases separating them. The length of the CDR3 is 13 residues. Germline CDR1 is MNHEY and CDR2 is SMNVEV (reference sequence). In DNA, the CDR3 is TGTGCCAGCAGTTGGGGAGCGAGCACTGAAGCTTTCTTT. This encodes CASSWGASTEAFF.

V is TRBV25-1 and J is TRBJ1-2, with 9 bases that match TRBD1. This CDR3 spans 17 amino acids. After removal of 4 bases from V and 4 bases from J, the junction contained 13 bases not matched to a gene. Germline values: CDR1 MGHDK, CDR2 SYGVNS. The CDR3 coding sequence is TGTGCCAGCAGTGTAGGGGACAGGGAACGCTATGGCTATGGCTACACCTTC. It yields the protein CASSVGDRERYGYGYTF.